These T cell receptor beta chains were read from a single sample in a study of cytomegalovirus exposure and HLA in healthy donors. The data were produced by immunoSEQ multiplex PCR, yet TCRdb's version contains in-frame clones alone and is incomplete. The table includes about 250,000 clones, more than 75% detected once. Material for sequencing was PBMCs. The receptors originated from a girl aged 2 to 9 in good health and CMV-seronegative. The CDR3 runs from the conserved cysteine through the conserved F or W. The D gene is left open where the match is weak. Clone size is shown for a subset of rows, as once, few, many or a class of expanded clone.

TRBJ1-4	NA	NA	TRBV30	TGTGCCTCCTCACTGGGGGGGGGAAATGAAAAACTGTTTTTT	CASSLGGGNEKLFF
TRBJ1-6	once	NA	TRBV5-4	TGTGCCAGCAGGGAGGGGGGGTCACCCCTCCACTTT	CASREGGSPLHF
TRBJ1-1	NA	NA	TRBV6-1	TGTGCCAGCAGTGGTAACAGTTACATGAACACTGAAGCTTTCTTT	CASSGNSYMNTEAFF
TRBJ2-7	NA	NA	TRBV21-1	TGTGCCAGCAGCAAAGCGGGTCAAACTAGCGGGCGCTCCTACGAGCAGTACTTC	CASSKAGQTSGRSYEQYF
TRBJ1-3	NA	NA	TRBV20-1	TGCAGTGCTAGCAGTTTAAACACCATATATTTT	CSASSLNTIYF
TRBJ1-2	NA	TRBD1	TRBV27	TGTGCCAGCAGTTCTGCCGGGACAGGGCGTGGCTACACCTTC	CASSSAGTGRGYTF
TRBJ1-2	few	TRBD1	TRBV5-1	TGCGCCAGCAGCTTCAACAGGGGGCGTTTGAACTATGGCTACACCTTC	CASSFNRGRLNYGYTF
TRBJ1-1	few	NA	TRBV11-3	TGTGCCAGTGGGAGTAACACTGAAGCTTTCTTT	CASGSNTEAFF
TRBJ2-3	NA	NA	TRBV7-6	TGTGCCAGCAGCCATGACCGGGACTTAAAAAACACAGATACGCAGTATTTT	CASSHDRDLKNTDTQYF
TRBJ2-7	few	TRBD2	TRBV19	TGTGCCAGTAGTATTTCGGGGGTCGGTCTAGCGGGCCGGGGCGAGCAGTACTTC	CASSISGVGLAGRGEQYF
TRBJ2-7	NA	TRBD1	TRBV18	TGTGCCAGCTCACCGGGGACAGGCCTGACCTACGAGCAGTACTTC	CASSPGTGLTYEQYF
TRBJ1-1	NA	NA	TRBV5-1	TGCGCCAGCAACACCGCTGGGGGCTACAACACTGAAGCTTTCTTT	CASNTAGGYNTEAFF
TRBJ2-3	NA	NA	TRBV9	TGTGCCAGCAGCAAAGCCACAGATACGCAGTATTTT	CASSKATDTQYF
TRBJ2-2	NA	NA	TRBV9	TGTGCCAGCAGCCTCACCTCTACGGGCAGGGGCACCGGGGAGCTGTTTTTT	CASSLTSTGRGTGELFF
TRBJ1-2	NA	NA	TRBV28	TGTGCCAGCAGTCTCCCTCCCCAGGGCCATGGCTACACCTTC	CASSLPPQGHGYTF
TRBJ2-7	NA	NA	TRBV15	TGTGCCACCAGCAGCGGGAGCGAGCAGTACTTC	CATSSGSEQYF